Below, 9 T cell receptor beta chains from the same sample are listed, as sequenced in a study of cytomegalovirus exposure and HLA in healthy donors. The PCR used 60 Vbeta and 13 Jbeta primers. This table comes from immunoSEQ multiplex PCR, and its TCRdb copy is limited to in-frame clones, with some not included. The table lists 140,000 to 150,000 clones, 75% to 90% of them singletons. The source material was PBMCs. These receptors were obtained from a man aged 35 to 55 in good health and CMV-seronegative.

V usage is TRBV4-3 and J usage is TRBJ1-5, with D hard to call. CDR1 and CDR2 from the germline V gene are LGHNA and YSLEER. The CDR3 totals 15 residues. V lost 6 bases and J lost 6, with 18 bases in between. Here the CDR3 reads CASSPARGKGQPQHF. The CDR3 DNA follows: TGCGCCAGCAGTCCCGCTCGGGGAAAAGGTCAGCCCCAGCATTTT.

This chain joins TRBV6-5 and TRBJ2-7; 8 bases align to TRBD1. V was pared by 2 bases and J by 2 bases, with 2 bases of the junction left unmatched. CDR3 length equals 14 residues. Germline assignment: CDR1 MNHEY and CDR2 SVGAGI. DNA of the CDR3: TGTGCCAGCAGTTACGGGACAGGAGCCTACGAGCAGTACTTC. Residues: CASSYGTGAYEQYF.

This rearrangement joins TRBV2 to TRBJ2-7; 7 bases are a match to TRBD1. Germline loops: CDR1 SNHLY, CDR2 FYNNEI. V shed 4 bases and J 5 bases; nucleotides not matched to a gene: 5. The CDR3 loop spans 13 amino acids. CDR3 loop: CASSAGTVHEQYF. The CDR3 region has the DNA TGTGCCAGCAGTGCCGGGACAGTCCACGAGCAGTACTTC.

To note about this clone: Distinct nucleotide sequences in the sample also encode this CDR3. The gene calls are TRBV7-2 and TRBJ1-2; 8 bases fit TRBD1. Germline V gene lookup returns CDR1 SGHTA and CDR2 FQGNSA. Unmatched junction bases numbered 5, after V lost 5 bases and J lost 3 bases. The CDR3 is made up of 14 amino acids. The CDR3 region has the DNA TGTGCCAGCAGCGGGACAGGTGGGGACTATGGCTACACCTTC. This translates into CASSGTGGDYGYTF.

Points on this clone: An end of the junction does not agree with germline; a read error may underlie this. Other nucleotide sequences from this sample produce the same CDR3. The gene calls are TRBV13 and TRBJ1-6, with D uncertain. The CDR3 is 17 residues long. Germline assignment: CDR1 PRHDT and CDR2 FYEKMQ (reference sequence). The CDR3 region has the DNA TGTGCCAGCAGCTTAGGGGTTAGGGAGTTCTATAATTCCCCCCTCCACTTT. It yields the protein CASSLGVREFYNSPLHF.

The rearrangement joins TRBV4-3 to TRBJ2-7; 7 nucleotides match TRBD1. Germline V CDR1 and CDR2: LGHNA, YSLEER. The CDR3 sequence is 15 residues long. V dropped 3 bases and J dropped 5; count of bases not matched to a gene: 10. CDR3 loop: CASSQGLQGTHEQYF. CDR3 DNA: TGCGCCAGCAGCCAGGGCTTACAGGGGACACACGAGCAGTACTTC.

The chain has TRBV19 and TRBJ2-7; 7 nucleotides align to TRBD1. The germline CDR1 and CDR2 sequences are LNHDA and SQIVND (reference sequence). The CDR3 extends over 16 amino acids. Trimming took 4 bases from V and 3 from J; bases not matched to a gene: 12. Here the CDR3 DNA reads TGTGCCAGTAGTACCGGCACTGTACAGGGGAACTACGAGCAGTACTTC. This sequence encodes CASSTGTVQGNYEQYF.

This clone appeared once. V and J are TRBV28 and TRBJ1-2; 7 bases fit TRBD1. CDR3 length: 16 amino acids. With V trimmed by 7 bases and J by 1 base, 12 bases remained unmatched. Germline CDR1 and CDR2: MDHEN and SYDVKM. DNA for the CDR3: TGTGCCAGCACCAACTGGCGGGACAGATATAACTATGGCTACACCTTC. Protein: CASTNWRDRYNYGYTF.

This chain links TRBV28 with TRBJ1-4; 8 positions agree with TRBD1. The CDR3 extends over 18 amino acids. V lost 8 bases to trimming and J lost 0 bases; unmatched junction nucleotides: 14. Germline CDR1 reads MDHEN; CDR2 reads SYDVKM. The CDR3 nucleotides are TGTGCCAGCGAAGCTTCAGGGGGCTCGCTACCAACTAATGAAAAACTGTTTTTT. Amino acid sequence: CASEASGGSLPTNEKLFF.